The TCR beta chain under discussion was sequenced for a study of blood T cell repertoires in COVID-19. The germline V gene has CDR1 SGHTA and CDR2 FQGNSA. V lost 5 bases to trimming and J lost 8 bases, with 18 bases between them. The CDR3 loop spans 15 amino acids. In the authors' methods: Reference gene primer amplification yielded estimated nucleated cell counts. Measured with immunoSEQ multiplex PCR; TCRdb has only the in-frame clones, and not every one. Clonal size and the V and J genes are those of that table, whereas D and trimming came from the DNA. The profile shows over 50,000 clones, 91% of them singletons.

The specimen was peripheral blood. The chain has TRBV7-2 and TRBJ1-4; D gene unclear. The sequence came from a man aged 45-60 years with active COVID-19. The CDR3 bases are TGTGCCAGCAGCACCCAGGCCTCACTCTCGGAAAAACTGTTTTTT. This codes for CASSTQASLSEKLFF.